Listed below are T cell receptor beta chains from one sample, sequenced in a study of blood T cells in healthy people across ages. Each CDR3 protein is one row after TCRdb ran MiXCR on the 5' RACE reads. The sample records 700,000 or so distinct CDR3 sequences, 22% being singletons. The sequencing input was blood. These receptors all stem from a man between 65 and 85 years old in good health. The CDR3 runs from the conserved cysteine through the conserved F or W. The D gene is left open where the match is weak. Not every row has a clone size; where given, it reads once, few, many or a size class.

d_call,v_call,j_call,clone_size,cdr3_aa
NA,TRBV20-1,TRBJ1-2,NA,CSAPRQTPNYGYTF
NA,TRBV12-3/TRBV12-4,TRBJ2-5,NA,CASSSVETQYF
TRBD2,TRBV20-1,TRBJ2-1,NA,CSALGLAASYNEQFF
NA,TRBV6-6,TRBJ2-5,NA,CASSYTSPGEQYF
NA,TRBV4-3,TRBJ2-3,NA,CASSQDPHNTDTQYF
NA,TRBV5-1,TRBJ1-1,many,CASRGAYMNTEAFF
NA,TRBV9,TRBJ1-3,NA,CASSSSSQGSGNTIYF
NA,TRBV5-1,TRBJ1-2,NA,CASSLGQSNGYTF
TRBD1,TRBV29-1,TRBJ1-2,NA,CSVEVINSGQGSSGGYTF
NA,TRBV7-8,TRBJ1-1,many,CASSPHDRPNTEAFF
NA,TRBV20-1,TRBJ1-1,few,CSARNGTEAFF
NA,TRBV6-2/TRBV6-3,TRBJ2-5,NA,CASSYSEIPRTQYF
NA,TRBV10-3,TRBJ1-2,NA,CAISEDSDYGYTF
NA,TRBV7-2,TRBJ1-1,NA,CASSPSGENTEAFF
NA,TRBV12-5,TRBJ2-1,few,CASGLVLGSPSYNEQFF
TRBD2,TRBV5-1,TRBJ2-7,once,CASSREIIGGANHEQYF
NA,TRBV7-8,TRBJ2-3,few,CASSPRVGPREDTQYF
NA,TRBV18,TRBJ2-3,few,CASSPGQSVDTQYF
NA,TRBV14,TRBJ1-2,many,CASSQESSYGYTF
TRBD2,TRBV9,TRBJ2-3,NA,CASSVALRAGVTDKQYF
TRBD1,TRBV7-7,TRBJ2-1,few,CASSSGTGGRNEQFF
TRBD1,TRBV7-2,TRBJ1-1,NA,CASSLEGQLTTEAFF
TRBD1,TRBV7-8,TRBJ2-2,NA,CASGNPTGPGELFF
NA,TRBV7-9,NA,few,CASSPGAFEQYF
NA,TRBV29-1,TRBJ2-7,NA,CSAGLAGGTYEQYF
TRBD1,TRBV29-1,TRBJ1-2,few,CSGGQGAPQGYGYTF
TRBD1,TRBV12-3/TRBV12-4,TRBJ1-2,few,CASSLEDRGGYTF
NA,TRBV11-3,TRBJ2-2,NA,CASSRPPTGELFF
TRBD1,TRBV5-4,TRBJ2-6,NA,CASRRGGQGTGANVLTF
NA,TRBV7-3,TRBJ1-1,NA,CASSLFPQNTEAFF
NA,TRBV7-9,TRBJ2-1,NA,CASSPRSLGGYNEQFF
NA,TRBV12-3/TRBV12-4,TRBJ1-1,NA,CASTYPGRENTEAFF
NA,TRBV5-6,TRBJ2-3,few,CASSLWAGRTDTQYF
NA,TRBV6-5,TRBJ2-7,NA,CASSYSTRTKGQQYF
NA,TRBV7-8,TRBJ1-1,NA,CASSLVRGNAEAFF
TRBD1,TRBV4-1,TRBJ1-2,few,CASSQPGQGVGGYTF
NA,TRBV6-1,TRBJ2-4,few,CASSPTRGDLAKNIQYF
NA,TRBV12-3/TRBV12-4,TRBJ2-3,NA,CASTNRFTDTQYF
NA,TRBV11-2,TRBJ2-2,NA,CASSFSTGTGELFF
TRBD1,TRBV12-3/TRBV12-4,TRBJ2-3,NA,CASRPGTGGSDTQYF
TRBD1,TRBV27,TRBJ2-2,few,CASSSFGTANTGELFF
TRBD1,TRBV7-9,TRBJ1-6,NA,CASGLVGTGSSPLHF
NA,TRBV6-6,TRBJ2-6,few,CASTQPGANVLTF
NA,TRBV15,TRBJ1-2,few,CATSSVRDTLNYGYTF
TRBD2,TRBV28,TRBJ2-7,NA,CASSPTGTSVYEQYF
NA,TRBV20-1,TRBJ1-1,NA,CSAFTRDQAFF
NA,TRBV2,TRBJ2-5,NA,CASSAEYQETQYF
TRBD2,TRBV28,TRBJ2-7,NA,CASRTPGLAGGYEQYF
TRBD1,TRBV5-1,TRBJ2-3,NA,CASRTGDTDTQYF
TRBD2,TRBV14,TRBJ2-2,NA,CASSEGLAGVGGELFF
TRBD1,TRBV2,TRBJ2-7,NA,CASKGTAITYGQYF
NA,TRBV5-1,TRBJ2-2,few,CASSPYMTSSGELFF
TRBD1,TRBV25-1,TRBJ2-1,many,CASSDLDRGPSYNEQFF